These 8 T cell receptor beta chains were all obtained from the same sample, sequenced in a study of regulatory T cells in long-lasting Graves disease. Sequencing libraries for TCR beta were prepared with iRepertoire HTBI primers and Arm-PCR of CDR3 regions. A single record per CDR3 protein comes from TCRdb applying MiXCR to the multiplex PCR reads. The sample lists roughly 380,000 distinct CDR3 sequences, roughly 16% occurring once. Time point given: newly diagnosed GD, antithyroid drugs for less than 3 months. The TCR library used RNA extracted from PBMCs. The sample was peripheral blood mononuclear cells (PBMCs), taken at new diagnosis, from a patient treated with antithyroid drugs. Receptors were obtained from a female donor with Graves disease.

CDR3 region: CASSSRAGGKSNEQFF. The CDR3 DNA reads TGTGCCAGCAGTTCCCGGGCAGGGGGCAAGTCCAATGAGCAGTTCTTC. The chain employs TRBV28 and TRBJ2-1; the match to TRBD1 covers 8 bases. V lost 4 bases to trimming and J lost 6 bases; unmatched junction nucleotides: 11. Per germline, CDR1 MDHEN and CDR2 SYDVKM. There are 16 residues in the CDR3.

This clonotype was counted at least ten times. The gene calls are TRBV3-1 and TRBJ1-4; no definite D call. Germline V CDR1 and CDR2: LGHDT, YNNKEL (reference sequence). V lost 1 base, J lost 7 bases, and 10 bases lay in between. This CDR3 comprises 14 residues. CDR3 loop: CASSQGGETEKLFF. Written as DNA, the CDR3 is TGTGCCAGCAGCCAAGGGGGTGAGACTGAAAAACTGTTTTTT. The complete variable domain, with remaining parts taken from reference TRBV3-1 and TRBJ1-4, reads DTAVSQTPKYLVTQMGNDKSIKCEQNLGHDTMYWYKQDSKKFLKIMFSYNNKELIINETVPNRFSPKSPDKAHLNLHINSLELGDSAVYFCASSQGGETEKLFFGSGTQLSVL.

This clonotype appeared a few times. The chain recombines TRBV19 with TRBJ1-5; 8 positions match TRBD1. Germline CDR1 reads LNHDA; CDR2 reads SQIVND (reference sequence). V lost 6 bases to trimming and J lost 4 bases; unmatched junction nucleotides: 11. The CDR3 is 16 amino acids. CDR3 residues: CASRGDRQGQNQPQHF. The DNA of the CDR3 is TGTGCCAGTAGGGGGGACCGACAGGGGCAAAATCAGCCCCAGCATTTT. Using reference TRBV19 and TRBJ1-5 for the parts outside the CDR3, the full variable domain is DGGITQSPKYLFRKEGQNVTLSCEQNLNHDAMYWYRQDPGQGLRLIYYSQIVNDFQKGDIAEGYSVSREKKESFPLTVTSAQKNPTAFYLCASRGDRQGQNQPQHFGDGTRLSIL.

This clonotype was detected many times. The V gene is TRBV29-1, the J gene TRBJ2-3; the match to TRBD1 covers 7 bases. Unmatched junction bases numbered 9, after V lost 5 bases and J lost 4 bases. The CDR3 totals 14 residues. Germline-derived CDR1 and CDR2 are SQVTM and ANQGSEA. CDR3 DNA sequence: TGCAGCGTTCTCGGCCAGGGGGTGTCAGATACGCAGTATTTT. It yields the protein CSVLGQGVSDTQYF.

This clonotype was found many times. The chain employs TRBV6-1 and TRBJ1-6, with unresolved D. This CDR3 region has 13 residues. The V end was cut by 6 bases, the J end by 5 bases, with 8 bases between. Per germline, CDR1 MNHNS and CDR2 SASEGT. The CDR3 reads CASRTDNNSPLHF. In nucleotides, the CDR3 is TGTGCCAGCAGGACGGATAATAATTCACCCCTCCACTTT.

This clonotype was recorded at least ten times. V usage is TRBV6-9 and J usage is TRBJ2-3, with D unclear. This CDR3 comprises 14 residues. Trimming left V 3 bases short and J 2 bases short, with 9 bases between. Germline V gives CDR1 MNHGY, CDR2 SVAAGI. The CDR3 region is CASSYGDHTDTQYF. The CDR3 coding sequence is TGTGCCAGCAGTTACGGAGACCACACAGATACGCAGTATTTT.

The gene calls are TRBV2 and TRBJ2-1; 7 bases match TRBD1. This CDR3 has 16 amino acids. CDR1 is SNHLY, CDR2 FYNNEI, per germline. The trim removed 6 bases at V and 0 bases at J, leaving 8 bases unmatched. CDR3 nucleotides: TGTGCCAGCAGGACAGGGACGTCAAGCTCCTACAATGAGCAGTTCTTC. This codes for CASRTGTSSSYNEQFF.

As for this clonotype: Possible read error: a much larger clone is one base away. The gene calls are TRBV6-1 and TRBJ2-5; 13 bases fit TRBD2. Germline V gives CDR1 MNHNS, CDR2 SASEGT. There are 16 residues in the CDR3. Losses at the gene ends were 6 bases for V and 5 bases for J; bases not matched to a gene: 9. CDR3 sequence: CASSSSTSGREETQYF. The CDR3 DNA follows: TGTGCCAGCAGCTCCTCCACTAGCGGGAGGGAGGAGACCCAGTACTTC.